This T cell receptor (beta chain) was identified during a study of cytomegalovirus exposure and HLA in healthy donors. This clone was seen only a few times. Primers: 60 Vbeta forward and 13 Jbeta reverse. Produced via immunoSEQ multiplex PCR; TCRdb's table is partial and in-frame only. Of about 130,000 clones listed, around four fifths are singletons. The CDR3 runs to 16 residues. Trimming removed 3 bases from V and 7 bases from J; junction bases left unmatched: 10. Germline V CDR1 and CDR2: SGHTA, FQGNSA. The specimen was PBMCs. This TCR was recovered from a man between 18 and 35 years old in good health and CMV-seropositive. This chain uses TRBV7-2 with TRBJ2-1, with TRBD2 matching 9 bases. The DNA for the CDR3 is TGTGCCAGCAGCTTCAGAGAGCGGGGGGCGGGTAATGAGCAGTTCTTC. This codes for CASSFRERGAGNEQFF.